This T cell receptor (beta chain) was profiled in a study of OX40 agonist ivuxolimab in advanced cancers. In the study overall: Patients with prior anti-PD-1, anti-PD-L1 or anti-CTLA-4 therapy were eligible; about 40% had some.

Clones were sequenced by immunoSEQ multiplex PCR, and TCRdb holds only the in-frame ones, with some missing. The sample lists around 67,000 clones, nearly 90% occurring once. The CDR3 totals 14 residues. Germline CDR1 is SQVTM and CDR2 is ANQGSEA. V shed 6 bases, J shed 1 base, and the junction held 8 bases outside the gene matches. The rearrangement uses TRBV29-1 and TRBJ2-5; 7 bases align to TRBD1. The clonotype was recovered from an adult with an advanced solid tumor such as melanoma, head and neck, liver or kidney cancer. Specimen: CD4+ or CD8+ T cells sorted from blood, collected in a trial of the OX40 agonist ivuxolimab. The chain's CDR3 is CSVGGTETQETQYF. The CDR3 bases are TGCAGCGTCGGTGGGACAGAGACCCAAGAGACCCAGTACTTC. Full variable domain (rest looked up from reference TRBV29-1 and TRBJ2-5): SAVISQKPSRDICQRGTSLTIQCQVDSQVTMMFWYRQQPGQSLTLIATANQGSEATYESGFVIDKFPISRPNLTFSTLTVSNMSPEDSSIYLCSVGGTETQETQYFGPGTRLLVL.